A single T cell receptor beta chain is shown here with its context. What antigen it recognizes has not been identified. Base quality data are lacking; no much larger clone is found one base away. The data originate from a study of blood T cell repertoires in COVID-19 (dated by TCRdb to about 2020). Concerning the study at large: Samples from collaborators originated in the United States, Italy and Spain and spanned both the acute and convalescent phases of COVID-19. The prospective study material was composed of cDNA or gDNA derived from T cells, B-cell-depleted T cells, or PBMCs. Deeply sampled blood TCRbeta repertoires from subjects exposed to, actively infected with, or recovered from COVID-19 were included in the dataset. The repertoires were released in a freely available public database meant as a resource for research on the immune response to SARS-CoV-2. The samples were drawn from the first 160 participants of the ongoing ImmuneRACE study and from 1,254 subjects provided by 6 global collaborators. The sample metadata nearly always contained a de-identified subject ID, COVID-19 status, age in years and sex. Where HLA class I and class II types were available, the types were taken from metadata supplied by the sample provider, not from assay-based typing.

Collaborating institutions collected whole blood in K2EDTA tubes following their own protocols. For TCRbeta analysis, collaborators shipped samples as frozen whole blood, isolated PBMCs, or DNA extracted from either of those sample types. The immunoSEQ Assay, a bias-controlled multiplex PCR, was used to amplify TCRbeta CDR3 regions from genomic DNA. The authors' analysis ran thus. Nucleated cell counts per sample were estimated from amplification of reference gene primers within the assay. Sequence reads were collapsed and filtered to measure the absolute abundance of every unique TCRbeta CDR3 rearrangement. Productive Simpson clonality was computed per sample as the square root of Simpson's diversity index over productive rearrangements. TCRdb holds this immuneACCESS table with in-frame rearrangements only. Some clones are missing; in checked studies, unresolved V genes explain under half, and the rest has no known cause. Clone size and V and J calls were adopted from that table, with D and trimming inferred from the DNA. Recorded for this sample are around 190,000 clones; approximately 82% of them occurred a single time. The ten largest clones capture about 13% of the sample.

Overall study outcomes, separate from this receptor: Clinical and demographic metadata were provided uncurated, with the amount varying by source and participant.

Sequencing used peripheral blood. The source of this sequence is a human donor in a cohort sampled during active COVID-19.

The CDR3 protein is CASSLSGTSGSYEQYF. The DNA reads as follows: TGTGCCAGCAGTCTATCCGGGACTAGCGGGAGTTACGAGCAGTACTTC. The V and J segments used are TRBV7-2 and TRBJ2-7, with TRBD2 matching 14 junction bases. Here V drops 6 bases and J drops 4 bases, and the junction holds 8 bases not matched to any gene. The germline V gene specifies SGHTA as CDR1 and FQGNSA as CDR2. Including cysteine and phenylalanine, the CDR3 has 16 amino acids. This entry keeps only the CDR3 DNA: 48 bases, framed from base 1.